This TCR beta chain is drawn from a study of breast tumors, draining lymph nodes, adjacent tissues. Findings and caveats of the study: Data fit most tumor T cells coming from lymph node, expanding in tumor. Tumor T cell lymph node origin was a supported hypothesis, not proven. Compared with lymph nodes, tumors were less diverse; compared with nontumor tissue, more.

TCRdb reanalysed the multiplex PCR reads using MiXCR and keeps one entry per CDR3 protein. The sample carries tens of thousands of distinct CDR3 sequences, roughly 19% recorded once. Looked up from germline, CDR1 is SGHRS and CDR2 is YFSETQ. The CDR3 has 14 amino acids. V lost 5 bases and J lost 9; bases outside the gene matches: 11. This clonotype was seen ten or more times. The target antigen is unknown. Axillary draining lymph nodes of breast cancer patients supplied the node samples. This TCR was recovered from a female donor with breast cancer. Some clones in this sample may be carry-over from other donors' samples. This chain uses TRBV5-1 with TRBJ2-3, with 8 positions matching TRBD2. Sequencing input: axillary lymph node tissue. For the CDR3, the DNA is TGCGCCAGCAGTCCAGCGAGCGGGAGACCCACGCAGTATTTT. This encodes CASSPASGRPTQYF. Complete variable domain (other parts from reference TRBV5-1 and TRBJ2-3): KAGVTQTPRYLIKTRGQQVTLSCSPISGHRSVSWYQQTPGQGLQFLFEYFSETQRNKGNFPGRFSGRQFSNSRSEMNVSTLELGDSALYLCASSPASGRPTQYFGPGTRLTVL.